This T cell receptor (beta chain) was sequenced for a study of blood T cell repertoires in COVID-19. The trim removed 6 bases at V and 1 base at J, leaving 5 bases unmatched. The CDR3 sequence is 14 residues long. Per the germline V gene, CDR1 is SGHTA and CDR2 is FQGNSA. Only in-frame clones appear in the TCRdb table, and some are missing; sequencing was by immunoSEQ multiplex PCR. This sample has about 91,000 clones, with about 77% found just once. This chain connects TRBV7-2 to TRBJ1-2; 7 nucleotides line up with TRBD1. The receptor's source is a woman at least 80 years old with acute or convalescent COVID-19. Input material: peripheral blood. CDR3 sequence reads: CASRKPGGNYGYTF. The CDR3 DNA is TGTGCCAGCAGAAAACCAGGGGGTAACTATGGCTACACCTTC.